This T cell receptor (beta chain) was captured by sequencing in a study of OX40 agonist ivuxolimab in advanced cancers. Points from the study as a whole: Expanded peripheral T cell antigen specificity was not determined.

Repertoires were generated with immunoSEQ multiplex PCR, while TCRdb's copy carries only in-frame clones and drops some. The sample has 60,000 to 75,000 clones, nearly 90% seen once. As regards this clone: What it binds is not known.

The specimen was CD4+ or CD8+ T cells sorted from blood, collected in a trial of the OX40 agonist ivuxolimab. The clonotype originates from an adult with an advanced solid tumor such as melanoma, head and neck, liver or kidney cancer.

In DNA, the CDR3 is TGCGCCAGCAGCTTCGAACTCGGAGGACCCAGTATGAACACTGAAGCTTTCTTT. This encodes CASSFELGGPSMNTEAFF. The chain links TRBV5-1 to TRBJ1-1, with D hard to call. This CDR3 comprises 18 residues. V dropped 2 bases and J dropped 0 bases, with 20 bases sitting between them. In germline, CDR1 is SGHRS, CDR2 YFSETQ.